This T cell receptor (beta chain) was profiled in a study of regulatory T cells in long-lasting Graves disease. Study-level information: Persistent Graves' disease required over 5 years of antithyroid drugs and positive TSH receptor antibodies.

Building of the TCR beta libraries involved iRepertoire HTBI primers and Arm-PCR of CDR3 regions. MiXCR was run by TCRdb on the multiplex PCR reads, yielding one entry per CDR3 protein. The sample lists approximately 440,000 distinct CDR3 sequences, 23% seen once, with approximately 25% in the top ten. Study-level points and caveats: Possibly, accuracy suffered from the small sample size. Persistent Graves' patients had lower TCR diversity than newly diagnosed ones.

Stated time point: persistent/refractory GD, antithyroid drugs over 5 years with positive TRAb. The TCR library was prepared using RNA isolated from PBMCs. With respect to this clonotype: The antigen remains unidentified.

This CDR3 has 16 amino acids. V was pared by 0 bases and J by 0 bases, with 10 bases between. Germline V gene lookup returns CDR1 SGHRS and CDR2 YFSETQ. This sequence originates from a female donor with Graves disease. The chain joins TRBV5-1 to TRBJ1-5; D remains unclear. This specimen consisted of peripheral blood mononuclear cells (PBMCs), obtained when the disease was refractory, from a patient treated with antithyroid drugs. DNA of the CDR3: TGCGCCAGCAGCTTGGACGGCAGATATAGCAATCAGCCCCAGCATTTT. It translates to CASSLDGRYSNQPQHF. Looking up the rest from reference TRBV5-1 and TRBJ1-5 gives the full variable domain: KAGVTQTPRYLIKTRGQQVTLSCSPISGHRSVSWYQQTPGQGLQFLFEYFSETQRNKGNFPGRFSGRQFSNSRSEMNVSTLELGDSALYLCASSLDGRYSNQPQHFGDGTRLSIL.